This TCR beta chain was obtained from a study of T cells in Graves' hyperthyroidism and ophthalmopathy. The CDR3 totals 15 residues. Trimming took 3 bases from V and 12 from J; bases not matched to a gene: 11. Germline CDR1 and CDR2: SGHRS and YFSETQ. Uncontrolled infection, other autoimmune disease, pregnancy or lactation excluded patients. This clonotype was seen repeatedly, ten times or more. Authors of the study amplified TCR beta CDR3 regions from RNA transcripts. The HTBI primer set served for first-round RT-PCR of the TCR CDR3. TCRdb analysed the multiplex PCR reads with MiXCR anew, one entry per CDR3 protein. The sample carries roughly 290,000 distinct CDR3 sequences, approximately 15% recorded once.

The genes are TRBV5-1 and TRBJ2-1; 11 positions match TRBD2. Sequenced input: blood. This TCR derives from a woman aged 60-75 years with Graves' ophthalmopathy. The CDR3: CASSSGTSGEGGQFF. The CDR3 DNA is TGCGCCAGCAGCTCCGGGACTAGCGGAGAGGGAGGGCAGTTCTTC.